The present entry profiles one T cell receptor beta chain with its context. The record originates from a study of blood T cell repertoires in COVID-19. This CDR3 region has 18 residues. CDR1 is SGHRS and CDR2 is YFSETQ in the germline V gene. V gave up 2 bases and J gave up 0 bases; unmatched junction bases: 12. Here immunoSEQ multiplex PCR was the method, and the copy in TCRdb shows in-frame clones only, minus some. Of some 110,000 clones in the sample, just over 90% were seen once. The TCR comes from a human donor with active COVID-19. The donor label of this sample is uncertain. Sequences were obtained from peripheral blood. The V and J genes are TRBV5-1 and TRBJ2-3; 7 bases agree with TRBD2. CDR3: CASSFPNSTSPSTDTQYF. The CDR3 DNA reads as TGCGCCAGCAGCTTCCCTAATTCGACTAGCCCTAGCACAGATACGCAGTATTTT.